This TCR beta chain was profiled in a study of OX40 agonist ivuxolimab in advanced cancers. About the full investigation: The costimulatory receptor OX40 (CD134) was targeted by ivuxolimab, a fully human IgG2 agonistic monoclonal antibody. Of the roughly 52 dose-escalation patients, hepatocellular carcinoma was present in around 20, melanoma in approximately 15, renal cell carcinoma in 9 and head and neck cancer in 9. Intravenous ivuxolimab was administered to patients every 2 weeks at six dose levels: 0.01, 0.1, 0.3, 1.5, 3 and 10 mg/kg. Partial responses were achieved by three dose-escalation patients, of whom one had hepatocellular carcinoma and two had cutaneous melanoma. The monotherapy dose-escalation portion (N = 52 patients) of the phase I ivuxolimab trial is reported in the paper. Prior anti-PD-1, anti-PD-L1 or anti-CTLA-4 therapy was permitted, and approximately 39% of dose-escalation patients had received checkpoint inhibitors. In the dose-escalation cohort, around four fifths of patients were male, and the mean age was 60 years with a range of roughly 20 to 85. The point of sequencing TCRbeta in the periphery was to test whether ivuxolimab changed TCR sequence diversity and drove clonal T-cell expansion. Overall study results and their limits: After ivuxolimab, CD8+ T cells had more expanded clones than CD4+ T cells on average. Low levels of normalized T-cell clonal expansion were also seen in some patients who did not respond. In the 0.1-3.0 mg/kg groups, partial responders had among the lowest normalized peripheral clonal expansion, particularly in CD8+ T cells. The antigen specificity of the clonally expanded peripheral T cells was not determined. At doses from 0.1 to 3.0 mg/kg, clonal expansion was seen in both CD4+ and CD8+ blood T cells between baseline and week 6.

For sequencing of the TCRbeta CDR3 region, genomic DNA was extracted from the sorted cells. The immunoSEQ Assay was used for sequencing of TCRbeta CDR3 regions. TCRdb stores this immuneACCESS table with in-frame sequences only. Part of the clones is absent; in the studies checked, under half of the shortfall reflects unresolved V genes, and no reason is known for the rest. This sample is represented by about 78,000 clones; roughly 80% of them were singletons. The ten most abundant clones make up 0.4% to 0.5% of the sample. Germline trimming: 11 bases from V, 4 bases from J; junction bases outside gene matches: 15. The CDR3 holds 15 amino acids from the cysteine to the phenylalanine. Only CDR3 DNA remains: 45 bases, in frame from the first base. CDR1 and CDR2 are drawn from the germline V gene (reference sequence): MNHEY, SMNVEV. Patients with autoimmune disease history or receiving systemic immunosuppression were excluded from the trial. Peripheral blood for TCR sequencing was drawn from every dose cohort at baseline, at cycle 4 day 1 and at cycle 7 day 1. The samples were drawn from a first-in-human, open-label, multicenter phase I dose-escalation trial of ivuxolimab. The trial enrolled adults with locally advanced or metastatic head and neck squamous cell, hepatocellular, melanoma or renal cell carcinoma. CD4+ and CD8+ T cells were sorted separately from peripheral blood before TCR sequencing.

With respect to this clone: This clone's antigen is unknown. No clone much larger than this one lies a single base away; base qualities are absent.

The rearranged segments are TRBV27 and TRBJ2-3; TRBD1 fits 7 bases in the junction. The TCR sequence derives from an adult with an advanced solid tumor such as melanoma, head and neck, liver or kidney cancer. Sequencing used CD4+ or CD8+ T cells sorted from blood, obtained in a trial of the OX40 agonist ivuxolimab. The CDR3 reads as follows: CASGKGQIGADTQYF. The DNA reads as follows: TGTGCCTCGGGGAAGGGACAGATTGGCGCAGATACGCAGTATTTT.